This is a list of T cell receptor beta chains from one sample in a study of T cell repertoires in aging, cancer and after chemotherapy. TCRdb fed the multiplex PCR reads into MiXCR, producing one record per CDR3 protein. The table records around 5,800 distinct CDR3 sequences, 21% of them present only once. Source material: blood. The receptors were gathered from a human donor with a blood cancer. Both conserved end residues are part of each CDR3. A D gene is named only where the DNA matches it firmly. Only part of the rows carry a size: once, few, many, or a class if the clone is expanded.

>TRBV5-6|few|TRBJ1-2|.
TGTGCCAGCAGCTTGGACAGGGCAGACTATGGCTACACCTTC
CASSLDRADYGYTF
>TRBV27|.|TRBJ2-7|.
TGTGCCAGCAGTTTATCGCAGGGACCTATCTCCTACGAGCAGTACTTC
CASSLSQGPISYEQYF
>TRBV24-1|few|TRBJ1-1|.
TGTGCCACCAGTGAGGGTACTGAAGCTTTCTTT
CATSEGTEAFF
>TRBV5-5|medium-sized|TRBJ1-6|.
TGTGCCAGCAGCTTGGCGGGGGCTGGACGGCCACCCCTCCACTTT
CASSLAGAGRPPLHF
>TRBV7-2|.|TRBJ1-2|TRBD1
TGTGCCAGCAGCCCAAGAGCCGGGACAGCAAACTATGGCTACACCTTC
CASSPRAGTANYGYTF
>TRBV28|medium-sized|TRBJ1-6|.
TGTGCCAGCACCGTTGACATCCGTAATTCACCCCTCCACTTT
CASTVDIRNSPLHF
>TRBV20-1|few|TRBJ2-1|TRBD2
TGCAGTGCTAGACTAGCGGGAGCCTACAATGAGCAGTTCTTC
CSARLAGAYNEQFF
>TRBV7-9|few|TRBJ1-2|.
TGTGCCAGCAGCTTCGTTCAGGGCTATGGCTACACCTTC
CASSFVQGYGYTF
>TRBV19|medium-sized|TRBJ2-2|TRBD1
TGTGCCAGTAGTCCCGGGACAGGGTCCCTCACCGGGGAGCTGTTTTTT
CASSPGTGSLTGELFF
>TRBV6-5|medium-sized|TRBJ2-5|.
TGTGCCAGCAGTTACTCCATAGCACAGAAGGTAGAGACCCAGTACTTC
CASSYSIAQKVETQYF
>TRBV21-1|few|TRBJ2-7|.
TGTGCCAGCAGCAAAGAAACGAGGCTTCGCAGCGGGAGAGAGTACGAGCAGTACTTC
CASSKETRLRSGREYEQYF
>TRBV7-4|.|TRBJ1-3|TRBD1
TGTGCCAGCAGCGGCCGGACAGGGAAGGGTGGAAACACCATATATTTT
CASSGRTGKGGNTIYF
>TRBV20-1|few|TRBJ1-2|.
TGCAGTGCTAGGAGTCTCTCCTCTAACTATGGCTACACCTTC
CSARSLSSNYGYTF
>TRBV5-6|medium-sized|TRBJ2-7|TRBD2
TGTGCCAGCAGCTCGTGGCTTGGACTAGCGGTTTACGAGCAGTACTTC
CASSSWLGLAVYEQYF
>TRBV24-1|medium-sized|TRBJ2-5|TRBD2
TGTGCCACCAGTGATTTGGAGGGAGGGCCTGAAGAGACCCAGTACTTC
CATSDLEGGPEETQYF
>TRBV20-1|few|TRBJ2-3|TRBD2
TGCAGTGCTAGAAAGCGGGGTAGCACAGATACGCAGTATTTT
CSARKRGSTDTQYF
>TRBV24-1|medium-sized|TRBJ2-2|TRBD2
TGTGCCACCAGTGCCCCCACGGGAGGGAATACCGGGGAGCTGTTTTTT
CATSAPTGGNTGELFF
>TRBV19|medium-sized|TRBJ2-5|TRBD1
TGTGCCAGTAGTATTGGTAGGGGGCGCACGGAGACCCAGTACTTC
CASSIGRGRTETQYF
>TRBV6-5|medium-sized|TRBJ2-1|.
TGTGCCAGCGCCAGGACTCTACCCTACAATGAGCAGTTCTTC
CASARTLPYNEQFF
>TRBV5-5|medium-sized|TRBJ2-3|.
TGTGCCAGCAGCTTGGCCCCAACAGGGTCAGATACGCAGTATTTT
CASSLAPTGSDTQYF
>TRBV12-3/TRBV12-4|.|TRBJ1-1|.
TGTGCCAGCAGTTTCCGACGGGGGGTCGCTGAAGCTTTCTTT
CASSFRRGVAEAFF
>TRBV5-1|few|TRBJ2-6|.
TGCGCCAGCAGTGCTGGGGCCAACGTCCTGACTTTC
CASSAGANVLTF
>TRBV7-9|.|TRBJ2-3|.
TGTGCCAGCAGCCTCACAGGGAGCACAGATACGCAGTATTTT
CASSLTGSTDTQYF
>TRBV12-3/TRBV12-4|few|TRBJ1-1|TRBD1
TGTGCCAGCAGTTTTTCAGGGGGAGCTGAAGCTTTCTTT
CASSFSGGAEAFF
>TRBV7-2|medium-sized|TRBJ2-3|.
TGTGCCAGCAGCCCCCTAAATACGCAGTATTTT
CASSPLNTQYF
>TRBV7-2|.|TRBJ1-6|.
TGTGCCAGCAGCCCCCAGGGTATCTCCTATAATTCACCCCTCCACTTT
CASSPQGISYNSPLHF
>TRBV6-1|.|TRBJ2-7|TRBD1
TGTGCCAGCATTCTGGGCCCCCCCGACAGGGCCGACGAGCAGTACTTC
CASILGPPDRADEQYF
>TRBV12-3/TRBV12-4|.|TRBJ2-2|.
TGTGCCAGCGGGACTCGCGCAAACACCGGGGAGCTGTTTTTT
CASGTRANTGELFF
>TRBV28|.|TRBJ1-5|.
TGTGCCAGCAGTTTAGTAAGGGGAAATCAGCCCCAGCATTTT
CASSLVRGNQPQHF
>TRBV5-1|few|TRBJ2-5|TRBD1
TGCGCCAGCAGCCCATCAGGGGGCGCGGAGACCCAGTACTTC
CASSPSGGAETQYF
>TRBV4-3|few|TRBJ2-3|TRBD2
TGCGCCAGCAGCCCTAGCGGGAGAATAGATACGCAGTATTTT
CASSPSGRIDTQYF
>TRBV29-1|medium-sized|TRBJ2-1|TRBD2
TGCAGCGTTGCCGTGGGACTAGCGGGAGTTAATGAGCAGTTCTTC
CSVAVGLAGVNEQFF
>TRBV28|few|TRBJ1-1|TRBD1
TGTGCCAGCAGTTTCAGTTACAGGGGGCGGGGCACTGAAGCTTTCTTT
CASSFSYRGRGTEAFF
>TRBV29-1|medium-sized|TRBJ2-2|TRBD2
TGCAGCGTAGGAGGGACTAGCGGGAACACCGGGGAGCTGTTTTTT
CSVGGTSGNTGELFF
>TRBV7-9|.|TRBJ2-1|TRBD1
TGTGCCAGCAGCTTAACCGTGCTTCGGCACAGGGGGAGCTCCTACAATGAGCAGTTCTTC
CASSLTVLRHRGSSYNEQFF